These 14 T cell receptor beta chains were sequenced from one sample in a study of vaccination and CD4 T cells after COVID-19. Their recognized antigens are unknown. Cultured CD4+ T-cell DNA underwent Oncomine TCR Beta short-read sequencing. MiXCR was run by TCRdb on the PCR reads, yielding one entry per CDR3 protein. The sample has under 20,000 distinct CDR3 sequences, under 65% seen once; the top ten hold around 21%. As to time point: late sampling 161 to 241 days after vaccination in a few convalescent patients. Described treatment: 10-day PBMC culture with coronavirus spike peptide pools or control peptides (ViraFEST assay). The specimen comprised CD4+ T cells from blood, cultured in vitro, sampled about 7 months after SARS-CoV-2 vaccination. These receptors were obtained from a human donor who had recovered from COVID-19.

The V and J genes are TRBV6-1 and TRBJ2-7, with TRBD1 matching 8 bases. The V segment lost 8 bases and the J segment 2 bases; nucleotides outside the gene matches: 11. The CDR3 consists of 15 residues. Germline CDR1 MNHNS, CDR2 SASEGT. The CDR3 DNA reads TGTGCCAGCTCACAACGAACAGGGGGTCCCTACGAGCAGTACTTC. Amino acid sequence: CASSQRTGGPYEQYF.

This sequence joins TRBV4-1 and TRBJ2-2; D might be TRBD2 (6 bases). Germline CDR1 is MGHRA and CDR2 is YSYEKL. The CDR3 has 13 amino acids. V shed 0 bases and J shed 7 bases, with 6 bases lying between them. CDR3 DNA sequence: TGCGCCAGCAGCCAAGAGGGGGGCGGGGAGCTGTTTTTT. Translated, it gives CASSQEGGGELFF.

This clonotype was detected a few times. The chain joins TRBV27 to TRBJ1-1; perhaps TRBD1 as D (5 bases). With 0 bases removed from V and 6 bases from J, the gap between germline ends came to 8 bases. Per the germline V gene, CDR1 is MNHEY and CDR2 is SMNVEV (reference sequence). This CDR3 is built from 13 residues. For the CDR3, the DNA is TGTGCCAGCAGTTTATCGTGGGGCGCTGAAGCTTTCTTT. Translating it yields CASSLSWGAEAFF.

The chain's CDR3 is CASSSSGETQYF. CDR3 sequence (DNA): TGTGCCAGCAGTTCCAGTGGGGAGACCCAGTACTTC. V usage is TRBV6-5 and J usage is TRBJ2-5; D is ambiguous. This CDR3 comprises 12 residues. V dropped 4 bases and J dropped 5 bases, with 8 bases sitting between them. CDR1 MNHEY and CDR2 SVGAGI come from the germline V gene.

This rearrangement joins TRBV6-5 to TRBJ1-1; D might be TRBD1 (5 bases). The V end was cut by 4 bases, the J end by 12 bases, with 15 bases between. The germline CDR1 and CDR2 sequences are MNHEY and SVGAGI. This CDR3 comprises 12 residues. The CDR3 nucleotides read TGTGCCAGCAGTTCCCGGGACGGGTGGACTTTCTTT. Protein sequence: CASSSRDGWTFF.

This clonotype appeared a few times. The CDR3 DNA reads as TGTGCCACCAGCAGAGATCAGCCAGTGAGGACTGGAAACACCATATATTTT. Its translation: CATSRDQPVRTGNTIYF. The rearrangement links TRBV15 to TRBJ1-3; D is uncertain. The germline CDR1 and CDR2 sequences are LNHNV and YYDKDF (reference sequence). The CDR3 runs to 17 residues. Trimming removed 0 bases from V and 2 bases from J, with 14 bases in between.

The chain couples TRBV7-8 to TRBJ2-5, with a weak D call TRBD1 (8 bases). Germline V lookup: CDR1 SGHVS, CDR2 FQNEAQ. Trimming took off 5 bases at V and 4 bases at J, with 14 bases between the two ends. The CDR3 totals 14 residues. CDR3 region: CASSVNRGGETQYF. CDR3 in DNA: TGTGCCAGCAGCGTCAACAGGGGGGGAGAGACCCAGTACTTC.

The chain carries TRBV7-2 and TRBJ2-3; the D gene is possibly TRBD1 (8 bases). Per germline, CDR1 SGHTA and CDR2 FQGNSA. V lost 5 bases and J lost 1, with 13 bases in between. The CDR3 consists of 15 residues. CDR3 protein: CASSTGGRGTDTQYF. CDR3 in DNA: TGTGCCAGCAGCACAGGGGGGAGGGGCACAGATACGCAGTATTTT.

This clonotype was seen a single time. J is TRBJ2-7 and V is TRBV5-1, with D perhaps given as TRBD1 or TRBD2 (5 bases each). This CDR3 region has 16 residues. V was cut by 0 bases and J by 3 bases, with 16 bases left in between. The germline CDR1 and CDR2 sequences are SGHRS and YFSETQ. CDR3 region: CASSLGGTVPLYEQYF. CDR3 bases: TGCGCCAGCAGCTTGGGTGGGACCGTGCCACTCTACGAGCAGTACTTC.

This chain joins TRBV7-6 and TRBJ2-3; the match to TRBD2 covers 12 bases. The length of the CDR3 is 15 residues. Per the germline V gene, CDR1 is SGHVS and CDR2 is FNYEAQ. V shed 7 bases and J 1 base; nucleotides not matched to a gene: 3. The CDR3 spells CASTLAGGRTDTQYF. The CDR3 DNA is TGTGCCAGCACCCTAGCGGGGGGGCGCACAGATACGCAGTATTTT.

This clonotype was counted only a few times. The CDR3 DNA reads TGCAGTGCTAGAGGCACGGGACTAGCGGGAGGTGGAGATACGCAGTATTTT. This encodes CSARGTGLAGGGDTQYF. The chain joins TRBV20-1 to TRBJ2-3, with 15 bases lining up with TRBD2. CDR1 is DFQATT, CDR2 SNEGSKA, per germline (reference sequence). The length of the CDR3 is 17 residues. V shed 1 base, J shed 5 bases, and the junction held 7 bases outside the gene matches.

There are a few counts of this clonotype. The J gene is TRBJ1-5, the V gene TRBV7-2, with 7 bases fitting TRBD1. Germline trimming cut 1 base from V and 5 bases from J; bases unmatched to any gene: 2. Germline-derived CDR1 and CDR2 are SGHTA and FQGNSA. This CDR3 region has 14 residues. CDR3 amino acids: CASSLGQGDQPQHF. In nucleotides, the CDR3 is TGTGCCAGCAGCTTAGGACAGGGCGATCAGCCCCAGCATTTT. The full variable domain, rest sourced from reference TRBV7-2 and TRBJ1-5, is GAGVSQSPSNKVTEKGKDVELRCDPISGHTALYWYRQSLGQGLEFLIYFQGNSAPDKSGLPSDRFSAERTGGSVSTLTIQRTQQEDSAVYLCASSLGQGDQPQHFGDGTRLSIL.

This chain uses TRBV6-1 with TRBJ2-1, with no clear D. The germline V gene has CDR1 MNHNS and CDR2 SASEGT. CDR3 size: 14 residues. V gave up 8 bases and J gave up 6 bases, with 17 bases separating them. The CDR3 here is CASSLWTFPNEQFF. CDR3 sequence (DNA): TGTGCCAGCTCCCTTTGGACGTTTCCCAATGAGCAGTTCTTC.

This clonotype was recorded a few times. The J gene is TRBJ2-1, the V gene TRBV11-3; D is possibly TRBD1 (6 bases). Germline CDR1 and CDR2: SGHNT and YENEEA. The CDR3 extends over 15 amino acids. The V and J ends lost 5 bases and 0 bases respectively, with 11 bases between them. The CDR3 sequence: CASSTGQSSYNEQFF. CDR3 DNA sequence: TGTGCCAGCAGCACCGGACAGAGCTCCTACAATGAGCAGTTCTTC.